This TCR beta chain was sequenced in a study of early T cells in non-severe SARS-CoV-2 infection. Across the whole study: Sequencing of bulk RNA from unsorted whole blood was done, without chain pairing. Study findings and constraints: Matches to VDJdb favored anti-spike CD8 responses and missed private and CD4 specificities.

CDR1 is GTSNPN, CDR2 SVGIG, per germline (reference sequence). CDR3 length equals 15 residues. The ends were cut back, 5 bases at V and 8 bases at J, with 21 bases in the middle. This clonotype was found many times. Its antigen is not known. cDNA molecules, individually, were tagged with unique molecular identifiers. TCRdb passed the 5' RACE reads through MiXCR, listing each CDR3 protein once. The sample consists of more than 25,000 distinct CDR3 sequences, around 5.3% of them appearing once. Sequences were obtained from whole blood. V is TRBV30 and J is TRBJ1-4; D remains unclear. The TCR was taken from an adult who was a healthcare worker with PCR-confirmed SARS-CoV-2 infection or an uninfected control (not recorded which). CDR3: CAWLDLGGGLEKLFF. DNA for the CDR3: TGTGCCTGGCTTGATTTGGGAGGAGGACTGGAAAAACTGTTTTTT. The full variable domain, in which reference TRBV30 and TRBJ1-4 provide the parts outside the CDR3, is SQTIHQWPATLVQPVGSPLSLECTVEGTSNPNLYWYRQAAGRGLQLLFYSVGIGQISSEVPQNLSASRPQDRQFILSSKKLLLSDSGFYLCAWLDLGGGLEKLFFGSGTQLSVL.